The TCR beta chain described here comes from a study of cytomegalovirus exposure and HLA in healthy donors. Study overall: Of around 400 genotyped donors, more than 75% grouped in the Caucasian-associated ancestry cluster. General observations from the study: Researchers left out some V segments, among them TRBV6-2 and TRBV6-3, as indistinguishable.

PCR was performed using 60 Vbeta and 13 Jbeta primers. The repertoire was sequenced with immunoSEQ multiplex PCR; TCRdb's copy has only in-frame clones and lacks some. The sample holds over 150,000 clones, around three quarters seen once. Each of the donors was a healthy bone marrow donor. Donors likely had unrecorded immune exposures despite being nominally healthy when sampled. In regard to this clone: As yet, its antigen is unknown.

Germline V gene data show CDR1 as GTSNPN and CDR2 as SVGIG (reference sequence). The CDR3 sequence is 13 residues long. V dropped 7 bases and J dropped 2 bases, with 14 bases sitting between them. The chain carries TRBV30 and TRBJ1-1; D is undetermined. The sequenced sample consisted of PBMCs. The receptor's source is a man between 35 and 55 years old in good health and CMV-seronegative. The DNA of the CDR3 is TGTGCCTATTGGTACCGAGCAAACACTGAAGCTTTCTTT. Its protein product is CAYWYRANTEAFF.